Following are 18 T cell receptor beta chains from one sample sequenced in a study of cytomegalovirus exposure and HLA in healthy donors. The PCR contained 60 Vbeta and 13 Jbeta primers. The method was immunoSEQ multiplex PCR; TCRdb's version includes in-frame clones alone and lacks a portion of them. The sample has fewer than 150,000 clones; 73% are singletons. The specimen sequenced was PBMCs. The receptors stem from a human donor in good health.

This rearrangement joins TRBV4-1 to TRBJ1-6; 9 bases map to TRBD1. V lost 2 bases and J lost 7; bases outside the gene matches: 6. The CDR3 loop spans 16 amino acids. Germline values: CDR1 MGHRA, CDR2 YSYEKL. The CDR3 DNA sequence: TGCGCCAGCAGCCAACCCCCGGGACAGGGAAATTCACCCCTCCACTTT. As protein: CASSQPPGQGNSPLHF.

The V gene is TRBV30, the J gene TRBJ2-2; 10 bases match TRBD1. The ends lost 1 base at V and 4 bases at J; junction bases unmatched: 3. The CDR3 consists of 15 residues. The germline V gene encodes CDR1 GTSNPN and CDR2 SVGIG (reference sequence). Here the CDR3 DNA reads TGTGCCTGGAGTGGGGGACAGGGGTTCACCGGGGAGCTGTTTTTT. Its translation: CAWSGGQGFTGELFF.

The genes are TRBV19 and TRBJ2-3; no firm D call. V dropped 5 bases and J dropped 2 bases, with 8 bases sitting between them. The CDR3 consists of 13 residues. CDR1 is LNHDA, CDR2 SQIVND, per germline (reference sequence). Written as DNA, the CDR3 is TGTGCCAGTAGTCCGGAGATCACAGATACGCAGTATTTT. This translates into CASSPEITDTQYF.

V and J are TRBV2 and TRBJ1-6; D unresolved. Germline CDR1 is SNHLY and CDR2 is FYNNEI. V dropped 8 bases and J dropped 6 bases, with 11 bases sitting between them. There are 13 residues in the CDR3. The chain's CDR3 is CASQIVPNSPLHF. DNA of the CDR3: TGTGCCAGCCAAATAGTCCCTAATTCACCCCTCCACTTT. The full variable domain, in which reference TRBV2 and TRBJ1-6 provide the parts outside the CDR3, is EPEVTQTPSHQVTQMGQEVILRCVPISNHLYFYWYRQILGQKVEFLVSFYNNEISEKSEIFDDQFSVERPDGSNFTLKIRSTKLEDSAMYFCASQIVPNSPLHFGNGTRLTVT.

This chain uses TRBV7-3 with TRBJ2-6; TRBD1 aligns across 9 bases. Losses at the gene ends were 5 bases for V and 3 bases for J; bases not matched to a gene: 5. The CDR3 runs to 16 residues. CDR1 is SGHTA, CDR2 FQGTGA, per germline. CDR3 in amino acids: CASSPVDRGGANVLTF. The CDR3 DNA follows: TGTGCCAGCAGCCCCGTGGACAGGGGTGGGGCCAACGTCCTGACTTTC.

This clone was seen more than once but under ten times. The chain joins TRBV5-1 to TRBJ1-1; TRBD1 matches at 8 bases. V was clipped by 1 base and J by 4 bases; unmatched bases: 6. Germline lookup yields CDR1 SGHRS and CDR2 YFSETQ. This CDR3 comprises 15 residues. The CDR3 protein is CASSLLQGAGTEAFF. The CDR3 region has the DNA TGCGCCAGCAGCTTGCTTCAGGGGGCCGGCACTGAAGCTTTCTTT.

The chain couples TRBV28 to TRBJ2-7, with 10 nucleotides matching TRBD1. CDR1 and CDR2 (germline): MDHEN, SYDVKM. V lost 5 bases, J lost 4 bases, and 5 bases stayed unmatched. This CDR3 comprises 14 residues. CDR3 nucleotides: TGTGCCAGCAGTCCGGGACAGGGGCCGTACGAGCAGTACTTC. Its translation is CASSPGQGPYEQYF. The full variable domain, rest sourced from reference TRBV28 and TRBJ2-7, is DVKVTQSSRYLVKRTGEKVFLECVQDMDHENMFWYRQDPGLGLRLIYFSYDVKMKEKGDIPEGYSVSREKKERFSLILESASTNQTSMYLCASSPGQGPYEQYFGPGTRLTVT.

A few counts support this clone. The chain joins TRBV6-5 to TRBJ1-1; D may be TRBD1 (5 bases). In germline, CDR1 is MNHEY, CDR2 SVGAGI. The CDR3 has 13 residues. Between the trimmed V and J ends, which lost 1 base and 6 bases, there was a span of 9 bases. The CDR3: CASSYWQGAEAFF. The CDR3 coding sequence is TGTGCCAGCAGTTACTGGCAGGGCGCTGAAGCTTTCTTT.

This clone has just a few counts. The chain links TRBV19 to TRBJ1-1; D gene uncertain. CDR1 and CDR2 from the germline V gene are LNHDA and SQIVND (reference sequence). V was trimmed by 0 bases and J by 1 base, leaving 18 bases between them. This CDR3 spans 18 amino acids. The CDR3 nucleotides are TGTGCCAGTAGTATAGATTCCGTGGTCTCGAACTGGAACACTGAAGCTTTCTTT. The encoded protein is CASSIDSVVSNWNTEAFF.

V gene TRBV7-6 combines with J gene TRBJ2-3, with TRBD2 identical over 11 bases. Germline assignment: CDR1 SGHVS and CDR2 FNYEAQ. The CDR3 covers 19 residues. The J segment lost 0 bases and the V segment lost 5 bases, leaving 13 bases of the junction unmatched. CDR3 DNA: TGTGCCAGCAGCCGTTCGGGGACTAGCGGCCTTTCTAGCACAGATACGCAGTATTTT. This gives the protein CASSRSGTSGLSSTDTQYF. Full variable domain (missing parts from reference TRBV7-6 and TRBJ2-3): GAGVSQSPRYKVTKRGQDVALRCDPISGHVSLYWYRQALGQGPEFLTYFNYEAQQDKSGLPNDRFSAERPEGSISTLTIQRTEQRDSAMYRCASSRSGTSGLSSTDTQYFGPGTRLTVL.

The chain joins TRBV15 to TRBJ2-7, with 11 bases lining up with TRBD1. V was pared by 3 bases and J by 10 bases, with 8 bases of the junction left unmatched. Per germline, CDR1 LNHNV and CDR2 YYDKDF (reference sequence). The CDR3 runs to 14 residues. The CDR3 region has the DNA TGTGCCACCAGCAGCTCGGGACAGGGGGGGGTACAGTACTTC. Amino acid sequence: CATSSSGQGGVQYF.

The CDR3 protein is CASRRDRGPNQPQHF. CDR3 DNA sequence: TGTGCCAGCAGAAGGGACAGGGGGCCCAATCAGCCCCAGCATTTT. The chain uses TRBV2 and TRBJ1-5, with 12 bases fitting TRBD1. CDR3 length equals 15 residues. Unmatched junction bases numbered 3, after V lost 6 bases and J lost 3 bases. In germline, CDR1 is SNHLY, CDR2 FYNNEI. The complete variable domain, with remaining parts taken from reference TRBV2 and TRBJ1-5, reads EPEVTQTPSHQVTQMGQEVILRCVPISNHLYFYWYRQILGQKVEFLVSFYNNEISEKSEIFDDQFSVERPDGSNFTLKIRSTKLEDSAMYFCASRRDRGPNQPQHFGDGTRLSIL.

The genes are TRBV11-2 and TRBJ1-1; the D gene is possibly TRBD1 (5 bases). CDR1 is SGHAT and CDR2 is FQNNGV in the germline V gene. The germline V and J ends were trimmed by 5 bases and 1 base, with 17 bases remaining between them. This CDR3 region has 16 residues. CDR3 sequence (DNA): TGTGCCAGCAGCCGCGCCCCTAGGGGAAAGAACACTGAAGCTTTCTTT. Translating it yields CASSRAPRGKNTEAFF.

This clone was found once. V usage is TRBV15 and J usage is TRBJ2-7; tentative D call: TRBD1 (7 bases). V gave up 2 bases and J gave up 3 bases, with 20 bases separating them. Germline CDR1 is LNHNV and CDR2 is YYDKDF (reference sequence). This CDR3 has 17 residues. In nucleotides, the CDR3 is TGTGCCACCAGCAGACTCTCAGGGGGGACAGAACTCTACGAGCAGTACTTC. As protein: CATSRLSGGTELYEQYF.

V usage is TRBV5-6 and J usage is TRBJ1-2, with D possibly TRBD1 on 5 matching bases. V lost 4 bases, J lost 4 bases, and 8 bases lay in between. Germline lookup yields CDR1 SGHDT and CDR2 YYEEEE. CDR3 length equals 12 residues. CDR3 amino acids: CASSIDSYGYTF. Written as DNA, the CDR3 is TGTGCCAGCAGCATTGACAGCTATGGCTACACCTTC.

This clone came up once. The chain joins TRBV5-1 to TRBJ2-7; TRBD1 is a possible D gene (6 bases). V was trimmed by 0 bases and J by 0 bases, leaving 13 bases between them. Germline V gives CDR1 SGHRS, CDR2 YFSETQ. The CDR3 runs 16 residues. CDR3 sequence reads: CASSLDQGSSSYEQYF. Here the CDR3 DNA reads TGCGCCAGCAGCTTGGATCAGGGGTCGAGCTCCTACGAGCAGTACTTC.

The chain recombines TRBV5-4 with TRBJ1-6, with 8 bases fitting TRBD1. The germline gives CDR1 SGHNT, CDR2 YYREEE (reference sequence). The ends lost 4 bases at V and 9 bases at J; junction bases unmatched: 6. This CDR3 has 14 residues. DNA of the CDR3: TGTGCCAGCAGCCAGACAGGGGTTGGTTCACCCCTCCACTTT. Translated: CASSQTGVGSPLHF.

This clone has just one count. This rearrangement joins TRBV10-3 to TRBJ2-7; D is possibly TRBD2 (5 bases). The CDR3 runs to 11 residues. Trimming removed 11 bases from V and 3 bases from J, with 11 bases in between. Germline V gene sequence: CDR1 ENHRY, CDR2 SYGVKD. The CDR3 loop reads CAATTGYEQYF. As DNA, the CDR3 is TGTGCCGCGACTACCGGCTACGAGCAGTACTTC.